The 18 T cell receptor beta chains below come from one sample, sequenced in a study of T cell repertoires in cytomegalovirus infection. No antigen has been identified for these receptors. TCRdb used MiXCR to reprocess the reads, holding one entry per CDR3 protein. The sample carries roughly 500,000 distinct CDR3 sequences, 25% to 35% recorded once. Here the sequenced sample was cultured PBMCs, taken from culture after CMV antigen stimulation. The receptors come from a human donor in good health (CMV status not recorded). Some clones in this sample may be carry-over from other donors' samples.

The chain combines TRBV7-9 with TRBJ2-1; TRBD2 matches at 15 bases. The CDR3 totals 16 residues. Germline V gene data show CDR1 as SEHNR and CDR2 as FQNEAQ (reference sequence). Trimming took 5 bases from V and 6 from J; bases not matched to a gene: 5. The CDR3 region has the DNA TGTGCCAGCAGCGAAGGACTAGCGGGAGGGCGCAATGAGCAGTTCTTC. It yields the protein CASSEGLAGGRNEQFF.

This clonotype was found a few times. V usage is TRBV4-3 and J usage is TRBJ2-6; D gene uncertain. Trimming took off 0 bases at V and 9 bases at J, with 18 bases between the two ends. CDR1 LGHNA and CDR2 YSLEER come from the germline V gene. CDR3 length: 17 residues. CDR3 protein: CASSQDVGLPDGNVLTF. The CDR3 DNA follows: TGCGCCAGCAGCCAAGATGTAGGTCTGCCGGACGGCAACGTCCTGACTTTC.

The chain couples TRBV7-9 to TRBJ2-7; D tentatively fits TRBD1 or TRBD2 (5 bases each). There are 13 residues in the CDR3. Germline CDR1 is SEHNR and CDR2 is FQNEAQ (reference sequence). The V end was cut by 5 bases, the J end by 0 bases, with 8 bases between. The CDR3 region has the DNA TGTGCCAGCAGCGGGACCTTCTCCTACGAGCAGTACGTC. It codes for CASSGTFSYEQYV.

The chain employs TRBV20-1 and TRBJ2-7; 8 bases map to TRBD2. This CDR3 region has 14 residues. The ends lost 3 bases at V and 3 bases at J; junction bases unmatched: 7. From germline, CDR1 is DFQATT and CDR2 SNEGSKA (reference sequence). DNA for the CDR3: TGCAGTGCTAGTTCGCTAGCGGGCCTCTACGAGCAGTACTTC. It yields the protein CSASSLAGLYEQYF.

This clonotype was counted a few times. The rearrangement joins TRBV27 to TRBJ2-7; D unclear. V shed 6 bases and J shed 8 bases, with 11 bases lying between them. The CDR3 loop spans 11 amino acids. Per germline, CDR1 MNHEY and CDR2 SMNVEV (reference sequence). The CDR3 spells CASRAGYQQYF. CDR3 nucleotides: TGTGCCAGCAGGGCTGGGTACCAGCAGTACTTC.

This clonotype has just a few counts. V usage is TRBV7-9 and J usage is TRBJ2-7; 11 bases align to TRBD2. This CDR3 region has 16 residues. From germline, CDR1 is SEHNR and CDR2 FQNEAQ (reference sequence). V trimming: 5 bases; J trimming: 2 bases; junction bases outside the gene matches: 8. The CDR3 DNA follows: TGTGCCAGCAGCGAGACTAGCGGGGAAAGGGCCTACGAGCAGTACTTC. It is translated as CASSETSGERAYEQYF.

This chain uses TRBV20-1 with TRBJ2-6; 7 nucleotides align to TRBD1. The CDR3 sequence is 15 residues long. Germline values: CDR1 DFQATT, CDR2 SNEGSKA (reference sequence). J was trimmed by 4 bases and V by 0 bases; bases with no gene match: 3. The DNA of the CDR3 is TGCAGTGCTAGAGAAACAGGGGCCGGGGCCAACGTCCTGACTTTC. Encoded protein: CSARETGAGANVLTF.

There are a few counts of this clonotype. This chain uses TRBV29-1 with TRBJ2-6; no clear D gene. V lost 4 bases, J lost 6 bases, and 4 bases lay in between. Germline-derived CDR1 and CDR2 are SQVTM and ANQGSEA. The CDR3 contains 11 residues. The CDR3 spells CSVGEANVLTF. The CDR3 DNA follows: TGCAGCGTTGGTGAGGCCAACGTCCTGACTTTC.

The J gene is TRBJ1-6, the V gene TRBV7-8; 7 bases are shared with TRBD1. The V gene end was trimmed by 5 bases and the J gene end by 5 bases; junction bases not matched to a gene: 12. In germline, CDR1 is SGHVS, CDR2 FQNEAQ. The CDR3 is 17 amino acids. CDR3 amino acids: CASSPRGVPANNSPLHF. The CDR3 bases are TGTGCCAGCAGCCCCAGGGGGGTCCCGGCTAATAATTCACCCCTCCACTTT.

The chain employs TRBV5-1 and TRBJ1-1; unclear D gene. V lost 5 bases to trimming and J lost 0 bases, with 8 bases between them. This CDR3 has 13 amino acids. Germline CDR1 SGHRS, CDR2 YFSETQ. CDR3 sequence reads: CASRREVNTEAFF. The CDR3, as DNA: TGCGCCAGCAGGCGGGAAGTGAACACTGAAGCTTTCTTT. Full variable domain (missing parts from reference TRBV5-1 and TRBJ1-1): KAGVTQTPRYLIKTRGQQVTLSCSPISGHRSVSWYQQTPGQGLQFLFEYFSETQRNKGNFPGRFSGRQFSNSRSEMNVSTLELGDSALYLCASRREVNTEAFFGQGTRLTVV.

The gene calls are TRBV27 and TRBJ2-7; 12 bases agree with TRBD2. CDR1 MNHEY and CDR2 SMNVEV come from the germline V gene (reference sequence). V was clipped by 2 bases and J by 2 bases; unmatched bases: 4. The CDR3 is 16 amino acids. CDR3 sequence reads: CASSLLAGGTPYEQYF. For the CDR3, the DNA is TGTGCCAGCAGTTTACTAGCGGGAGGGACCCCCTACGAGCAGTACTTC.

This chain uses TRBV4-1 with TRBJ2-7; 9 nucleotides line up with TRBD2. The CDR3 loop spans 16 amino acids. Losses at the gene ends were 3 bases for V and 2 bases for J; bases not matched to a gene: 8. Germline assignment: CDR1 MGHRA and CDR2 YSYEKL. This CDR3 is CASSQSRRGGPYEQYF. CDR3 nucleotide sequence: TGCGCCAGCAGCCAGTCGAGGCGGGGGGGGCCCTACGAGCAGTACTTC.

This clonotype was counted many times. This chain connects TRBV7-2 to TRBJ1-1; D uncertain. V was cut by 2 bases and J by 3 bases, with 10 bases left in between. Germline V lookup: CDR1 SGHTA, CDR2 FQGNSA. The CDR3 loop spans 14 amino acids. Written as DNA, the CDR3 is TGTGCCAGCAGCTTAAAACGGACTCACACTGAAGCTTTCTTT. Its translation is CASSLKRTHTEAFF.

This clonotype was seen more than once but under ten times. This chain joins TRBV7-2 and TRBJ2-3; 13 bases match TRBD2. Germline CDR1 SGHTA, CDR2 FQGNSA. This CDR3 comprises 15 residues. With V trimmed by 4 bases and J by 4 bases, 2 bases remained unmatched. CDR3 nucleotides: TGTGCCAGCAGCTCAGGGACTAGCGGGGCAGATACGCAGTATTTT. Its protein product is CASSSGTSGADTQYF. Combining the CDR3 with reference TRBV7-2 and TRBJ2-3 gives the whole variable domain GAGVSQSPSNKVTEKGKDVELRCDPISGHTALYWYRQSLGQGLEFLIYFQGNSAPDKSGLPSDRFSAERTGGSVSTLTIQRTQQEDSAVYLCASSSGTSGADTQYFGPGTRLTVL.

The chain links TRBV3-1 to TRBJ2-7, with 13 bases aligning to TRBD2. The J segment lost 6 bases and the V segment lost 4 bases, leaving 12 bases of the junction unmatched. Germline-derived CDR1 and CDR2 are LGHDT and YNNKEL (reference sequence). CDR3 length: 17 residues. CDR3 coding DNA: TGTGCCAGCAGCCCGGGACTAGCGGGACGGGTTAGGGGCGAGCAGTACTTC. It is translated as CASSPGLAGRVRGEQYF.

V usage is TRBV10-3 and J usage is TRBJ1-3; no clear D gene. Germline CDR1 reads ENHRY; CDR2 reads SYGVKD. V dropped 2 bases and J dropped 2 bases, with 10 bases sitting between them. There are 15 residues in the CDR3. This CDR3 is CAISEGPSPGNTIYF. The DNA of the CDR3 is TGTGCCATCAGTGAGGGACCGTCCCCTGGAAACACCATATATTTT.

This clonotype came up a few times. This rearrangement joins TRBV19 to TRBJ2-2; 13 nucleotides match TRBD2. The CDR3 is 15 residues long. V trimming: 7 bases; J trimming: 5 bases; junction bases outside the gene matches: 4. Germline lookup yields CDR1 LNHDA and CDR2 SQIVND (reference sequence). CDR3 bases: TGTGCCAGTAACACGGGACTAGCGGGAACCGGGGAGCTGTTTTTT. Translation gives CASNTGLAGTGELFF.

This clonotype showed up just a few times. The chain joins TRBV4-3 to TRBJ1-1, with a tentative D call TRBD1 (5 bases). Trimming pared 3 bases from V and 6 bases from J, leaving 14 bases between. The CDR3 contains 14 residues. Germline lookup yields CDR1 LGHNA and CDR2 YSLEER. CDR3 in amino acids: CASSHHRTTSEAFF. For the CDR3, the DNA is TGCGCCAGCAGCCACCACCGGACAACGTCTGAAGCTTTCTTT.